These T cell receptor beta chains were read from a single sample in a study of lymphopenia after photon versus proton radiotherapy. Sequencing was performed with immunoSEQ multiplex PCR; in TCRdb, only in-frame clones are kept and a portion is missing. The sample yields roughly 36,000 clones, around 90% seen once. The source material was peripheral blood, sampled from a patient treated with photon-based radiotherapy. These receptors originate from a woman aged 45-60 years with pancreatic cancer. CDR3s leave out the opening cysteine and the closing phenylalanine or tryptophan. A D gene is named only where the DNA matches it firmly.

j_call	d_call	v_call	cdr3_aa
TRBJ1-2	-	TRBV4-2	ASSQGVGRAGGYT
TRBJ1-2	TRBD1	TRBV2	ASTGTVVNGYT
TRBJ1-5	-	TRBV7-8	ASSLLSRGISNQPQH
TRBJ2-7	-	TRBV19	ASTYKPGAPYEQY
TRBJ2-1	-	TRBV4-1	ASSHTGSNEQF
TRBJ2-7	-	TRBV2	ASSFSYEQY
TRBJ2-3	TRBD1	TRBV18	ASSTRTGGADTQY
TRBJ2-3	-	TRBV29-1	SVGWGGQSTDTQY
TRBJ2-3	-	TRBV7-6	ASSLGAGGPDTQY
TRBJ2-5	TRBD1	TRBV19	ASSLAVQGGETQY
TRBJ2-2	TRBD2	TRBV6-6	ASSYSSSGNTGELF
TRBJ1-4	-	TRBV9	ASSLGTTVFEKLF
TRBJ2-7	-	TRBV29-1	SGGDRAYEQY
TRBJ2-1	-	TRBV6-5	ASSFGTPESNEQF
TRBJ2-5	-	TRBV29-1	SGGGGSGKETQY
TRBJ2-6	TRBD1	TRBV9	ASSGQGAKANVLT
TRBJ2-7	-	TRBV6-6	ASSYRAGPANEQY
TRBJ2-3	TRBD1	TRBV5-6	ASSLNGAGGSDTQY
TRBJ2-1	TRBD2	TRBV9	ASSVGSGISYNEQF
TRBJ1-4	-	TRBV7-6	ASSPWETSMEKLF
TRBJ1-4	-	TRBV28	ASSNRDEKLF
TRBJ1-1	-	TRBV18	ASSPQMPGVEAF
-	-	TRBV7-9	ASSTNRGTDYEQY
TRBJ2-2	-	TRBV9	ASSGGLGAGELF
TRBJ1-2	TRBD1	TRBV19	ASLGGGTSLFGYT
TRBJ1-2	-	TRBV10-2	ASSFNSDYGYT
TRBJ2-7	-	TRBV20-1	SVARGEQY
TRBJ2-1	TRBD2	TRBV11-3	ASGSGGLAHNEQF
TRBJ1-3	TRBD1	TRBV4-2	ASTHPGQLSGNTIY
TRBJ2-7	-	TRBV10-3	AISPGSSYEQY
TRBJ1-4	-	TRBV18	ASSSEVTNEKLF
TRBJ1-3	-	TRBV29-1	SVEAGNTIY
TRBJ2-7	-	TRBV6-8	ARAEAGDYEQY
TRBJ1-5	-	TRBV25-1	ASEGPLNNQPQH
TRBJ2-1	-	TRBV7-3	ASSREGGARQF
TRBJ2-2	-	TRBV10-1	ASSESRPAGELF
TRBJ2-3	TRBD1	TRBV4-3	ASSHQGQGIDTQY
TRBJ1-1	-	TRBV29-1	SVEESRAAF
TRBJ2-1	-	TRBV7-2	ASSLEGPPNEQF
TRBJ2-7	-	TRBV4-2	ASSQDLNSGAYEQY
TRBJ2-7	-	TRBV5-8	ASSLRAAGSYEQY
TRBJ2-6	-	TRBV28	ASKGDPAGANVLT
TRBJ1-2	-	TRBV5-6	ASSLSGRTHYGYT
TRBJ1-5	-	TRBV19	ASRRAGTDYQPQH
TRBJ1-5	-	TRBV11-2	ASSPGTDNQPQH
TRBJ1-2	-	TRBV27	ASSLSTPNYGYT
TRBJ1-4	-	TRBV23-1	AHGSTNEKLF
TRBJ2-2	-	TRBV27	ASSPRRTGELF
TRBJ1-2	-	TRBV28	ASSFGRSYT